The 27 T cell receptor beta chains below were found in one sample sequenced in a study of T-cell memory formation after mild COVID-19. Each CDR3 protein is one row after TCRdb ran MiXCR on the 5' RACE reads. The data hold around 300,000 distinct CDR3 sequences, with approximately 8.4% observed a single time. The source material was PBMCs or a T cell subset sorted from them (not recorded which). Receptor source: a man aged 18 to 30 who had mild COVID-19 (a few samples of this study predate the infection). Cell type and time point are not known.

The CDR3 sequence: CASSLVDRGYGYTF. As DNA, the CDR3 is TGTGCCAGCAGCTTAGTCGACAGGGGATATGGCTACACCTTC. The chain is built from TRBV7-9 and TRBJ1-2; 8 positions agree with TRBD1. Losses at the gene ends were 1 base for V and 5 bases for J; bases not matched to a gene: 3. The CDR3 is 14 amino acids. CDR1 and CDR2 from the germline V gene are SEHNR and FQNEAQ (reference sequence). Supplemented by reference TRBV7-9 and TRBJ1-2, the full variable domain reads DTGVSQNPRHKITKRGQNVTFRCDPISEHNRLYWYRQTLGQGPEFLTYFQNEAQLEKSRLLSDRFSAERPKGSFSTLEIQRTEQGDSAMYLCASSLVDRGYGYTFGSGTRLTVV.

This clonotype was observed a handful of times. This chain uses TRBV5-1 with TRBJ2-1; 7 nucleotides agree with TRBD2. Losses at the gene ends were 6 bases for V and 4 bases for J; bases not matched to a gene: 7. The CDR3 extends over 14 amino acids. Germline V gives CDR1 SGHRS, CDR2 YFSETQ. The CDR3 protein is CASKASGPYNEQFF. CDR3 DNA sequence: TGCGCCAGCAAAGCTAGCGGTCCTTACAATGAGCAGTTCTTC.

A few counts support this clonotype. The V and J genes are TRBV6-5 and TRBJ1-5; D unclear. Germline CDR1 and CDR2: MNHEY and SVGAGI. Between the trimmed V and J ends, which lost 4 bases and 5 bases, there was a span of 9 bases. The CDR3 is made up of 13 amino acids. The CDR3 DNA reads TGTGCCAGCAGTTCGGCCCCGTATCAGCCCCAGCATTTT. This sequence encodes CASSSAPYQPQHF.

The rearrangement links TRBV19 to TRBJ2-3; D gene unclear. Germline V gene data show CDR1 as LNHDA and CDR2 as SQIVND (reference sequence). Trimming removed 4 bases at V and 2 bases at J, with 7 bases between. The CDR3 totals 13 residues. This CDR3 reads CASSRVTTDTQYF. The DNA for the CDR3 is TGTGCCAGTAGTAGGGTAACCACAGATACGCAGTATTTT. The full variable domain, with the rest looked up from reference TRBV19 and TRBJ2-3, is DGGITQSPKYLFRKEGQNVTLSCEQNLNHDAMYWYRQDPGQGLRLIYYSQIVNDFQKGDIAEGYSVSREKKESFPLTVTSAQKNPTAFYLCASSRVTTDTQYFGPGTRLTVL.

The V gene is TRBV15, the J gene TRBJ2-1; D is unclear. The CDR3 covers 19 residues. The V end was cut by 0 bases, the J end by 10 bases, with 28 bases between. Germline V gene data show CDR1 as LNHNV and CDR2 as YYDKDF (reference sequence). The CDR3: CATSRDPFSARRSVLEQFF. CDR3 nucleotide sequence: TGTGCCACCAGCAGAGATCCCTTTTCGGCCCGTCGGTCGGTTTTGGAGCAGTTCTTC. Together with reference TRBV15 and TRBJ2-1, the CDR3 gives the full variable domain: DAMVIQNPRYQVTQFGKPVTLSCSQTLNHNVMYWYQQKSSQAPKLLFHYYDKDFNNEADTPDNFQSRRPNTSFCFLDIRSPGLGDTAMYLCATSRDPFSARRSVLEQFFGPGTRLTVL.

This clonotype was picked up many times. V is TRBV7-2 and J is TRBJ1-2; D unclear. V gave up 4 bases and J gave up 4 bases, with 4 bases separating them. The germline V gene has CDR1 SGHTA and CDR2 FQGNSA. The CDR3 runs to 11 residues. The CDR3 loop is CASSSPYGYTF. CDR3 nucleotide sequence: TGTGCCAGCAGCTCCCCCTATGGCTACACCTTC.

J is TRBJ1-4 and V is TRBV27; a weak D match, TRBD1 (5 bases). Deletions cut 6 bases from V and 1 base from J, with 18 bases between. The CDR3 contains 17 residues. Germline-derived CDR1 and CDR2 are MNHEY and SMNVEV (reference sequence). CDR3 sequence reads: CASRRYRDPGTNEKLFF. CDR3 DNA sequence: TGTGCCAGCAGAAGATACCGGGACCCAGGAACTAATGAAAAACTGTTTTTT.

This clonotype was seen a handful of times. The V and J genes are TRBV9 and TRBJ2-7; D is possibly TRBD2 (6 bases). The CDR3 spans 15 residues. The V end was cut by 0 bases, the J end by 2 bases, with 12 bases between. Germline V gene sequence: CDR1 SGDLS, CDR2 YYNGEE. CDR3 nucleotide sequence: TGTGCCAGCAGCGTAGGGCGTAGCGGAACCTACGAGCAGTACTTC. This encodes CASSVGRSGTYEQYF. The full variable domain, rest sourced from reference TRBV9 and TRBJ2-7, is DSGVTQTPKHLITATGQRVTLRCSPRSGDLSVYWYQQSLDQGLQFLIQYYNGEERAKGNILERFSAQQFPDLHSELNLSSLELGDSALYFCASSVGRSGTYEQYFGPGTRLTVT.

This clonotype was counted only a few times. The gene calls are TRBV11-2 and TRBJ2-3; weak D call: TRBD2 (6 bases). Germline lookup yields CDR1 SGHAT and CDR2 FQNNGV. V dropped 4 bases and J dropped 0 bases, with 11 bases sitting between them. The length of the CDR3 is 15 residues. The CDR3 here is CASSYWGDSTDTQYF. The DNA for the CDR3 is TGTGCCAGCAGCTACTGGGGGGATAGCACAGATACGCAGTATTTT.

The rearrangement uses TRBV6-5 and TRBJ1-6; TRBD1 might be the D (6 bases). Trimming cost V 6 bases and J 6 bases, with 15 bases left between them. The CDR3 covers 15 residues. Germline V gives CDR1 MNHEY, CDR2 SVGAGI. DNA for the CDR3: TGTGCCAGCAGCCCAACAGGGAAGGGTAATTCACCCCTCCACTTT. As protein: CASSPTGKGNSPLHF.

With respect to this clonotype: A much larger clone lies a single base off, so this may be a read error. Here the CDR3 reads CATSKDRTDYDQYF. The CDR3 bases are TGTGCCACCAGCAAAGACCGGACAGACTACGATCAGTACTTC. J is TRBJ2-7 and V is TRBV15, with D possibly being TRBD1 (6 bases). This CDR3 contains 14 residues. The germline V gene encodes CDR1 LNHNV and CDR2 YYDKDF (reference sequence).

The CDR3 DNA is TGCGCCAGCAGCTTGGTTGGGGACACCTCCTACGAGCAGTACTTC. Translated: CASSLVGDTSYEQYF. This chain uses TRBV5-1 with TRBJ2-7; perhaps TRBD1 as D (6 bases). CDR3 length: 15 amino acids. Germline V CDR1 and CDR2: SGHRS, YFSETQ. V was trimmed by 0 bases and J by 0 bases, leaving 10 bases between them.

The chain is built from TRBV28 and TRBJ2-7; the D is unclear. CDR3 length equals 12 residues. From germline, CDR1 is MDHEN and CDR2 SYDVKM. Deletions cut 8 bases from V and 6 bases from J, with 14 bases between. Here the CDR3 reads CASSEASGEQYV. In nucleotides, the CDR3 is TGTGCCAGCTCGGAAGCCTCGGGCGAGCAGTACGTC.

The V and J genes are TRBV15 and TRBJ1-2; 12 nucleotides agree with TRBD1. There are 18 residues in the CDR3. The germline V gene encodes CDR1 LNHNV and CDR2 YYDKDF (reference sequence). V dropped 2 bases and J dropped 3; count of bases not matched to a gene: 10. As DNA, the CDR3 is TGTGCCACCAGCAGACAGCTCGGGACAGGGGGCGCGTACTATGGCTACACCTTC. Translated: CATSRQLGTGGAYYGYTF.

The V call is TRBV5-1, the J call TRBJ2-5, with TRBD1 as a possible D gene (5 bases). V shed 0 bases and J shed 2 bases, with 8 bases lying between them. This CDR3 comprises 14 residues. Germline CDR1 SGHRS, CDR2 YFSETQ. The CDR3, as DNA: TGCGCCAGCAGCTTGGCGTCAGGGCAAGAGACCCAGTACTTC. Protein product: CASSLASGQETQYF.

This chain's CDR3 is CASSPDYRAYEQYF. The CDR3 nucleotides read TGCGCCAGCAGCCCGGACTACCGAGCCTACGAGCAGTACTTC. The rearrangement uses TRBV4-1 and TRBJ2-7, with a tentative D call TRBD2 (6 bases). Germline V CDR1 and CDR2: MGHRA, YSYEKL. CDR3 length equals 14 residues. V was trimmed by 4 bases and J by 2 bases, leaving 12 bases between them.

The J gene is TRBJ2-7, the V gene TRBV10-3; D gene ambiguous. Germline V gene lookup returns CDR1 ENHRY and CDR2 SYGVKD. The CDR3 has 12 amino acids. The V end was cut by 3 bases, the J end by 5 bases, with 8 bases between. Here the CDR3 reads CAISDRSDEQYF. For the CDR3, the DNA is TGTGCCATCAGTGATCGGAGTGACGAGCAGTACTTC.

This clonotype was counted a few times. The CDR3 loop reads CASSPRQGFYGYTF. CDR3 sequence (DNA): TGTGCCAGCAGCCCGCGACAGGGTTTCTATGGCTACACCTTC. The V and J genes are TRBV7-8 and TRBJ1-2, with 7 bases lining up with TRBD1. With V trimmed by 5 bases and J by 4 bases, 7 bases remained unmatched. The CDR3 loop spans 14 amino acids. Germline values: CDR1 SGHVS, CDR2 FQNEAQ.

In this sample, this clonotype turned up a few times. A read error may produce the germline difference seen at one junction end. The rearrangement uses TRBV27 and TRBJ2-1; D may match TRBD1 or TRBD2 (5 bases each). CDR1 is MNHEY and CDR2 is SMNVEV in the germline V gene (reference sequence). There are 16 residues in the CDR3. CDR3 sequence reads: CASSSPGQGWYNGQFF. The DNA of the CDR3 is TGTGCCAGCAGTTCCCCGGGGCAGGGTTGGTACAATGGGCAGTTCTTC.

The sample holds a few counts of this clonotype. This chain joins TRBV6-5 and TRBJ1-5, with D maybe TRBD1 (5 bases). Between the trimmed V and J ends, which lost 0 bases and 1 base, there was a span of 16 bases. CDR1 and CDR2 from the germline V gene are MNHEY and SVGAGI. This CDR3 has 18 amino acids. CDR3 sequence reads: CASSYSFVGVGSNQPQHF. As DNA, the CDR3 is TGTGCCAGCAGTTACTCCTTCGTAGGGGTTGGGAGCAATCAGCCCCAGCATTTT.

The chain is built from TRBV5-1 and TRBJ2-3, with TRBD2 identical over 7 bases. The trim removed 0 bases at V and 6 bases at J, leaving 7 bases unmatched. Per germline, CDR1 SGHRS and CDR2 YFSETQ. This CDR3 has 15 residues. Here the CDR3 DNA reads TGCGCCAGCAGCTTGGCCACGCGGGGAGGGGATACGCAGTATTTT. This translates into CASSLATRGGDTQYF.

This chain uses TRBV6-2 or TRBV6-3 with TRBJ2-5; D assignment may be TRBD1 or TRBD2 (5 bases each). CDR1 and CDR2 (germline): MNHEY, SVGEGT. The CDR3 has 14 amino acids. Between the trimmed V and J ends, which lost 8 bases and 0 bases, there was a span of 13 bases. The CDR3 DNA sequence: TGTGCCAGCGTCCGAGGGGTGTACCAAGAGACCCAGTACTTC. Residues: CASVRGVYQETQYF.

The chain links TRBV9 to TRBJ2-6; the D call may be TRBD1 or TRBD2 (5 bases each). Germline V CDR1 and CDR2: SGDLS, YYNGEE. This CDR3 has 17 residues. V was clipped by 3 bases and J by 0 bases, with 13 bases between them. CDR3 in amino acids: CASSEGAGISGANVLTF. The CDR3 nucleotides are TGTGCCAGCAGCGAGGGAGCAGGGATCTCTGGGGCCAACGTCCTGACTTTC.

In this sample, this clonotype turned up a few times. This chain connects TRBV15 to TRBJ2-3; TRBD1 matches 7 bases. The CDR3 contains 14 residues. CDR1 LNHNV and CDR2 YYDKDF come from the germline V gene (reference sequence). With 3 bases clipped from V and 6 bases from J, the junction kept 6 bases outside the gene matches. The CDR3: CATSSGRGPDTQYF. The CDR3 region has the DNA TGTGCCACCAGCAGTGGAAGGGGGCCGGATACGCAGTATTTT.

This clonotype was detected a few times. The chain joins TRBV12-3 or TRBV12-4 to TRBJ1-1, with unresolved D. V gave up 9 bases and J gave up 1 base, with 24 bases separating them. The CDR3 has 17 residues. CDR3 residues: CASPPRVGMYGNTEAFF. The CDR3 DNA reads TGTGCCAGTCCTCCTCGGGTGGGGATGTATGGGAACACTGAAGCTTTCTTT.

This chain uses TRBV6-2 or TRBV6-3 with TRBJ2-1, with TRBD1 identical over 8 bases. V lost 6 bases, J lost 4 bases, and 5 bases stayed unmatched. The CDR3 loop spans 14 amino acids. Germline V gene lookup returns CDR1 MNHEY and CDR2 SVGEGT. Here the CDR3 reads CASRRTGSYNEQFF. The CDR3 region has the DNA TGTGCCAGCAGAAGGACAGGGTCGTACAATGAGCAGTTCTTC.

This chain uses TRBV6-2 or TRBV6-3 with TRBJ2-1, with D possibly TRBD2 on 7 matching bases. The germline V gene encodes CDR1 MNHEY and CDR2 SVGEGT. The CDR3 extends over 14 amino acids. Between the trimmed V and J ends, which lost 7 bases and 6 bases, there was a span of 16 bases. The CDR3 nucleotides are TGTGCCAGCAAAGACGGGGGGCCGGGCAATGAGCAGTTCTTC. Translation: CASKDGGPGNEQFF.